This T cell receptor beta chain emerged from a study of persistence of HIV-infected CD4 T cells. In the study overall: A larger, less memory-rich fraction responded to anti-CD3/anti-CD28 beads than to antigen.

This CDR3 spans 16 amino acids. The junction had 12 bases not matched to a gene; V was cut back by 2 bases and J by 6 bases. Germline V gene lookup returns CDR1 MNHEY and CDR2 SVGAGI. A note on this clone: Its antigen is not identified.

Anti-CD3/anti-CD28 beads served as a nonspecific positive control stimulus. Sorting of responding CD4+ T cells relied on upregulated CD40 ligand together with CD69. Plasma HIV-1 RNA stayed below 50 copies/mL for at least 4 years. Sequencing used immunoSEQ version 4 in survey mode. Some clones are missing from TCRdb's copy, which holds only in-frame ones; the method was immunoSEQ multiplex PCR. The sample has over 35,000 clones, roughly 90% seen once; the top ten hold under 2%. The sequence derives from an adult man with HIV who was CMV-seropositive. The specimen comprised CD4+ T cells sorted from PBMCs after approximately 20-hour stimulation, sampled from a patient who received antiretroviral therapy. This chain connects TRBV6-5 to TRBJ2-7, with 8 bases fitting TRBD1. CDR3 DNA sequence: TGTGCCAGCAGTTACCTAGGACAGGGTAAAAGGGTCGAGCAGTACTTC. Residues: CASSYLGQGKRVEQYF.